Each of the 18 T cell receptor beta chains below was sequenced from the same sample in a study of PD-L1 blockade in urothelial cancer. The protocol was immunoSEQ multiplex PCR, while the TCRdb copy is restricted to in-frame clones and leaves out a portion. The sample has tens of thousands of clones, approximately 85% seen once; the top ten hold under 2.5%. Specified time point: peripheral blood 6 weeks after treatment start. Sequences were derived from PBMCs, sampled around atezolizumab (anti-PD-L1) treatment. The receptors stem from a man aged 50 to 59 with urothelial cancer.

The genes are TRBV28 and TRBJ2-1; 9 bases are shared with TRBD2. V lost 3 bases to trimming and J lost 4 bases; unmatched junction nucleotides: 4. The CDR3 covers 15 residues. The germline V gene has CDR1 MDHEN and CDR2 SYDVKM. CDR3 region: CASSFFSGRYNEQFF. The DNA for the CDR3 is TGTGCCAGCAGTTTTTTTAGCGGGAGATACAATGAGCAGTTCTTC.

This rearrangement joins TRBV25-1 to TRBJ2-5, with D tentatively TRBD1 (6 bases). CDR3 length equals 16 residues. The germline V and J ends were trimmed by 3 bases and 4 bases, with 18 bases remaining between them. Germline V lookup: CDR1 MGHDK, CDR2 SYGVNS. The chain's CDR3 is CASSDIGSGVGETQYF. The CDR3 nucleotides read TGTGCCAGCAGTGATATTGGGTCAGGGGTGGGAGAGACCCAGTACTTC.

V and J are TRBV6-5 and TRBJ2-3; TRBD2 is a possible D gene (6 bases). CDR3 size: 15 residues. The germline V gene has CDR1 MNHEY and CDR2 SVGAGI. Trimming removed 6 bases from V and 2 bases from J, with 15 bases in between. The CDR3 DNA sequence: TGTGCCAGCAGCCCCTGGGCGGGGTCCACAGATACGCAGTATTTT. It encodes CASSPWAGSTDTQYF.

This clone was recorded at least ten times. The chain is built from TRBV28 and TRBJ1-2; D might be TRBD1 (5 bases). Trimming took off 3 bases at V and 5 bases at J, with 16 bases between the two ends. The germline gives CDR1 MDHEN, CDR2 SYDVKM. The CDR3 runs to 15 residues. The CDR3, as DNA: TGTGCCAGCAGTTTCCAGGGACTGGTTTATTATGGCTACACCTTC. It yields the protein CASSFQGLVYYGYTF.

This clone was counted a few times. V gene TRBV14 combines with J gene TRBJ2-2, with 7 bases fitting TRBD1. The CDR3 contains 15 residues. Germline CDR1 is SGHDN and CDR2 is FVKESK. V shed 5 bases, J shed 7 bases, and the junction held 10 bases outside the gene matches. The CDR3 loop is CASSFRQGQDGELFF. The CDR3, as DNA: TGTGCCAGCAGCTTCCGACAGGGACAAGACGGGGAGCTGTTTTTT.

The chain links TRBV19 to TRBJ1-2; 12 nucleotides agree with TRBD1. V dropped 7 bases and J dropped 4; count of bases not matched to a gene: 10. The CDR3 consists of 16 residues. CDR1 and CDR2 from the germline V gene are LNHDA and SQIVND (reference sequence). The CDR3 sequence: CASTKLGTGGGYGYTF. The CDR3 DNA is TGTGCCAGTACTAAGCTCGGGACAGGGGGCGGCTATGGCTACACCTTC.

This clone has only one observation. The chain combines TRBV29-1 with TRBJ2-5, with D possibly TRBD2 on 6 matching bases. Deletions cut 4 bases from V and 5 bases from J, with 17 bases between. CDR1 and CDR2 (germline): SQVTM, ANQGSEA. The length of the CDR3 is 14 residues. The CDR3 sequence is CSVGSGLSRETQYF. Here the CDR3 DNA reads TGCAGCGTTGGCTCGGGACTGTCAAGGGAGACCCAGTACTTC.

The gene calls are TRBV5-1 and TRBJ2-3; 9 bases fit TRBD1. The germline gives CDR1 SGHRS, CDR2 YFSETQ. The J segment lost 4 bases and the V segment lost 2 bases, leaving 5 bases of the junction unmatched. The CDR3 has 15 amino acids. The CDR3 sequence: CASSFLGQGPDTQYF. The CDR3 nucleotides are TGCGCCAGCAGCTTTTTGGGACAGGGACCAGATACGCAGTATTTT.

This chain connects TRBV5-1 to TRBJ2-1; 9 bases agree with TRBD1. The CDR3 runs 15 residues. CDR1 SGHRS and CDR2 YFSETQ come from the germline V gene. V shed 2 bases, J shed 6 bases, and the junction held 6 bases outside the gene matches. The CDR3 reads CASSLRQGESNEQFF. The CDR3 bases are TGCGCCAGCAGCTTACGACAGGGGGAAAGCAATGAGCAGTTCTTC.

The chain uses TRBV6-4 and TRBJ1-1, with 7 positions matching TRBD1. Germline assignment: CDR1 MRHNA and CDR2 SNTAGT. The CDR3 sequence is 14 residues long. V lost 6 bases and J lost 0; bases outside the gene matches: 4. The CDR3, as DNA: TGTGCCAGCAGGGGGACAGACTTGAACACTGAAGCTTTCTTT. It encodes CASRGTDLNTEAFF.

The chain links TRBV2 to TRBJ1-2, with 10 nucleotides matching TRBD1. Germline V gene data show CDR1 as SNHLY and CDR2 as FYNNEI. The CDR3 has 14 amino acids. Trimming took 10 bases from V and 5 from J; bases not matched to a gene: 10. The CDR3 reads CATVRQGARYGYTF. The DNA for the CDR3 is TGTGCCACCGTGAGACAGGGGGCGCGATATGGCTACACCTTC.

This sequence joins TRBV28 and TRBJ2-2, with D tentatively TRBD2 (7 bases). The CDR3 consists of 19 residues. Per germline, CDR1 MDHEN and CDR2 SYDVKM. Between the trimmed V and J ends, which lost 6 bases and 5 bases, there was a span of 28 bases. In DNA, the CDR3 is TGTGCCAGCAGCCCGTGGGGATCGTTTGGGGGGGCGAGAACCGGGGAGCTGTTTTTT. This translates into CASSPWGSFGGARTGELFF.

The chain employs TRBV19 and TRBJ2-1; 9 nucleotides match TRBD2. This CDR3 is 14 amino acids long. After removal of 11 bases from V and 7 bases from J, the junction contained 12 bases not matched to a gene. Per the germline V gene, CDR1 is LNHDA and CDR2 is SQIVND (reference sequence). CDR3 sequence reads: CASRAGGELNEQFF. The CDR3 nucleotides read TGTGCCTCACGAGCGGGAGGTGAGTTAAATGAGCAGTTCTTC.

The V and J genes are TRBV19 and TRBJ1-1; D remains ambiguous. Trimming cost V 3 bases and J 1 base, with 12 bases left between them. CDR1 and CDR2 (germline): LNHDA, SQIVND (reference sequence). This CDR3 is built from 15 residues. The CDR3 DNA reads as TGTGCCAGTAGTATTTCACTTTCTCCGAACACTGAAGCTTTCTTT. It encodes CASSISLSPNTEAFF.

The gene calls are TRBV27 and TRBJ1-6, with TRBD1 identical over 8 bases. The germline V gene encodes CDR1 MNHEY and CDR2 SMNVEV (reference sequence). The J segment lost 10 bases and the V segment lost 5 bases, leaving 16 bases of the junction unmatched. The CDR3 has 17 residues. The CDR3 DNA is TGTGCCAGCAGTCCTGTCCCGTTGCAGGGGGCGCTCTCACCCCTCCACTTT. Translation gives CASSPVPLQGALSPLHF.

The chain couples TRBV5-4 to TRBJ2-2; D might be TRBD1 (6 bases). V was cut by 4 bases and J by 0 bases, with 10 bases left in between. CDR1 is SGHNT, CDR2 YYREEE, per germline (reference sequence). This CDR3 contains 15 residues. The CDR3 DNA reads as TGTGCCAGCAGCCTGGGACATTCGAACACCGGGGAGCTGTTTTTT. Residues: CASSLGHSNTGELFF.

The chain links TRBV5-1 to TRBJ2-1, with TRBD2 identical over 16 bases. CDR1 is SGHRS and CDR2 is YFSETQ in the germline V gene. Trimming cost V 4 bases and J 8 bases; bases outside gene matches: 3. The CDR3 loop spans 15 amino acids. CDR3 DNA sequence: TGCGCCAGCAGCCCGGGACTAGCGGGGGGGCATGAGCAGTTCTTC. Translation gives CASSPGLAGGHEQFF.

The chain joins TRBV6-1 to TRBJ1-3; D may be TRBD1 (5 bases). The V gene's germline CDR1 is MNHNS and CDR2 SASEGT. V shed 7 bases and J shed 0 bases, with 10 bases lying between them. The CDR3 loop spans 14 amino acids. The CDR3 DNA sequence: TGTGCCAGCACCGCGGGGCGCTCTGGAAACACCATATATTTT. This encodes CASTAGRSGNTIYF.